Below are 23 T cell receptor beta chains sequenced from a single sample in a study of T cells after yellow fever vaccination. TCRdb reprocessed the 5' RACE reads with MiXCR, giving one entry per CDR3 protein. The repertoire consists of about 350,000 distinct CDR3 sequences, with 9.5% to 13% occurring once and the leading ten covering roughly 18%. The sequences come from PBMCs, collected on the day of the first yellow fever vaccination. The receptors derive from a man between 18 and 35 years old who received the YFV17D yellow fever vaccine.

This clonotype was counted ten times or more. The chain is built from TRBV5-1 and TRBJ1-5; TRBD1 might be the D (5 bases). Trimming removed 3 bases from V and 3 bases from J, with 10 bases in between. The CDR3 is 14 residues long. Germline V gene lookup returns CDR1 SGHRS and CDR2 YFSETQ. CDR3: CASSSGTDNQPQHF. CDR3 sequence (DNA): TGCGCCAGCAGCTCGGGGACGGACAATCAGCCCCAGCATTTT.

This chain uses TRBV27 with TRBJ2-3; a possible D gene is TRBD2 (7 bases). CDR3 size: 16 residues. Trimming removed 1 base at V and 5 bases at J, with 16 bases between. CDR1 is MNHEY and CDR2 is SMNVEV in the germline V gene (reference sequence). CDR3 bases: TGTGCCAGCAGTTTATTTTGGGGGGGGGCTGGAGATACGCAGTATTTT. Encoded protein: CASSLFWGGAGDTQYF.

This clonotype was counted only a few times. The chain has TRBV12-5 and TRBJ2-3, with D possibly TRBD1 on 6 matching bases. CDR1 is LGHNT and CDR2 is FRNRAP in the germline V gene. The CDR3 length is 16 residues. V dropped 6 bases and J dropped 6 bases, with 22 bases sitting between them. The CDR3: CASGPDGAAGADTQYF. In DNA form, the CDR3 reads TGTGCTAGTGGCCCCGACGGGGCCGCAGGGGCGGATACGCAGTATTTT.

DNA for the CDR3: TGTGCCAGTTCGGCGGGGGGCAGAGTGAAATACAATGAGCAGTTCTTC. Its protein product is CASSAGGRVKYNEQFF. The chain couples TRBV19 to TRBJ2-1; 8 nucleotides match TRBD2. Germline V lookup: CDR1 LNHDA, CDR2 SQIVND (reference sequence). The V and J ends lost 8 bases and 4 bases, in that order; junction bases with no gene match: 13. The CDR3 has 16 residues.

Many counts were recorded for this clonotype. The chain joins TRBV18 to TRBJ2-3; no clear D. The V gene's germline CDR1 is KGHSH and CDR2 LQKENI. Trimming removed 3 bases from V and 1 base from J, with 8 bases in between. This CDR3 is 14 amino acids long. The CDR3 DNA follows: TGTGCCAGCTCACCGAGTAGGGGCACAGATACGCAGTATTTT. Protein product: CASSPSRGTDTQYF.

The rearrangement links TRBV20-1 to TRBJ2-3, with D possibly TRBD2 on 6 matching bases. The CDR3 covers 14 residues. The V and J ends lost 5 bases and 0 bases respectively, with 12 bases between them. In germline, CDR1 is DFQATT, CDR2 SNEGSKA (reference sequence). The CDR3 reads CSAPKGTSTDTQYF. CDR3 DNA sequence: TGCAGTGCTCCCAAGGGGACTAGCACAGATACGCAGTATTTT.

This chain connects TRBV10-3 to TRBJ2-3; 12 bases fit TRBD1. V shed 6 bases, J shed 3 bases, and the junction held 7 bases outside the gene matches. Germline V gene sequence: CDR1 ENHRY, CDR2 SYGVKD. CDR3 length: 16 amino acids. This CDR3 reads CAISRDRGLGTDTQYF. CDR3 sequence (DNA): TGTGCCATCAGCCGGGACAGGGGGCTGGGGACAGATACGCAGTATTTT.

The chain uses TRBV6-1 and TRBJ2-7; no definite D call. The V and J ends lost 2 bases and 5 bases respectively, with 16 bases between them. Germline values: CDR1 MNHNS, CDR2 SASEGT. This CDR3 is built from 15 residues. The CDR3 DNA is TGTGCCAGCAGTGAAAGTATACACCGTGGAAACGAGCAGTACGTC. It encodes CASSESIHRGNEQYV.

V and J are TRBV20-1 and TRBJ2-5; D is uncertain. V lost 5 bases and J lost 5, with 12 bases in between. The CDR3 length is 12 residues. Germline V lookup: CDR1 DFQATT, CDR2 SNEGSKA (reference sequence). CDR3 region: CSAAPGEETQYF. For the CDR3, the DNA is TGCAGTGCTGCCCCTGGCGAGGAGACCCAGTACTTC.

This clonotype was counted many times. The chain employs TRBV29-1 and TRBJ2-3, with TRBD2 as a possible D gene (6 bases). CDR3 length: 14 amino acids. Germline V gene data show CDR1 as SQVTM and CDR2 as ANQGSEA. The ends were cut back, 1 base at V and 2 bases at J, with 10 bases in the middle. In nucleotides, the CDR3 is TGCAGCGTTGAAGGGGGGGTGTCCACAGATACGCAGTATTTT. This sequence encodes CSVEGGVSTDTQYF.

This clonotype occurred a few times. The CDR3 spells CASSLEGRGQGEQYF. The CDR3 DNA is TGTGCCAGCAGCTTAGAGGGCAGGGGTCAGGGCGAGCAGTACTTC. The chain joins TRBV7-2 to TRBJ2-7; D might be TRBD1 (6 bases). Germline assignment: CDR1 SGHTA and CDR2 FQGNSA. CDR3 length: 15 residues. V lost 1 base to trimming and J lost 6 bases, with 16 bases between them.

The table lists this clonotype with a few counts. The CDR3: CSVERRQAATEAFF. CDR3 nucleotides: TGCAGCGTTGAACGAAGGCAGGCCGCCACTGAAGCTTTCTTT. V gene TRBV29-1 combines with J gene TRBJ1-1; D remains unclear. Trimming cost V 2 bases and J 4 bases, with 14 bases left between them. The CDR3 is 14 residues long. Germline lookup yields CDR1 SQVTM and CDR2 ANQGSEA. Variable domain in full (rest from reference TRBV29-1 and TRBJ1-1): SAVISQKPSRDICQRGTSLTIQCQVDSQVTMMFWYRQQPGQSLTLIATANQGSEATYESGFVIDKFPISRPNLTFSTLTVSNMSPEDSSIYLCSVERRQAATEAFFGQGTRLTVV.

The CDR3 sequence: CASSKKKNATGTEVNTGELFF. CDR3 coding DNA: TGTGCCAGCAGCAAAAAAAAAAATGCCACCGGGACAGAAGTTAACACCGGGGAGCTGTTTTTT. V usage is TRBV21-1 and J usage is TRBJ2-2; the D call TRBD1 from the table was never checked on the DNA. TRBV21-1 is shown as a pseudogene. The CDR3 spans 21 residues.

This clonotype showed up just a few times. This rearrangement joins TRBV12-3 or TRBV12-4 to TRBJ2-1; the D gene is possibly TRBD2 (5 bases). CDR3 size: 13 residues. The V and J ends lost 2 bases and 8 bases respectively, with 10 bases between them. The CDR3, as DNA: TGTGCCAGCAGTTTACTCGGGGTGGATGAGCAGTTCTTC. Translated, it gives CASSLLGVDEQFF.

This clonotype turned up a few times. CDR3 loop: CATMENTEAFF. In nucleotides, the CDR3 is TGTGCCACCATGGAGAACACTGAAGCTTTCTTT. This chain connects TRBV15 to TRBJ1-1; no reliable D call. CDR1 is LNHNV, CDR2 YYDKDF, per germline (reference sequence). CDR3 length: 11 residues. Trimming removed 7 bases from V and 1 base from J, with 4 bases in between.

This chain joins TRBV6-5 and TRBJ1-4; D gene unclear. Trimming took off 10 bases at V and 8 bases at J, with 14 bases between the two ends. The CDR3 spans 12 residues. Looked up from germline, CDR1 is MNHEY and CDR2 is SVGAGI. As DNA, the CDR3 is TGTGCCACCCGAATCATGGACGAAAAACTGTTTTTT. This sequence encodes CATRIMDEKLFF.

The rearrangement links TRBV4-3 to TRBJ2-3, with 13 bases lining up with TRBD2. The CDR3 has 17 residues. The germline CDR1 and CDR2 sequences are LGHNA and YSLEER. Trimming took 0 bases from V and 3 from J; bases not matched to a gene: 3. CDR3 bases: TGCGCCAGCAGCCAAGAGCGGACTAGCGGGGGTACAGATACGCAGTATTTT. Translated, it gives CASSQERTSGGTDTQYF.

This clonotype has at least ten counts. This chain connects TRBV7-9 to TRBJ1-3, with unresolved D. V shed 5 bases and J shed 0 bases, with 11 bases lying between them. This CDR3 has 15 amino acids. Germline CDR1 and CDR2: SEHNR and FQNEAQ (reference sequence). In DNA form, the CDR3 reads TGTGCCAGCAGCCGTCACATCCCCTCTGGAAACACCATATATTTT. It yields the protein CASSRHIPSGNTIYF.

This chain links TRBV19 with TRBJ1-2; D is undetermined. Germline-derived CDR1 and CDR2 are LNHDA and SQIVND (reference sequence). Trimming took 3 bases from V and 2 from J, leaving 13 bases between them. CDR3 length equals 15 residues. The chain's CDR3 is CASSISSGRNYGYTF. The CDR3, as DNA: TGTGCCAGTAGTATTTCTTCTGGGAGAAACTATGGCTACACCTTC.

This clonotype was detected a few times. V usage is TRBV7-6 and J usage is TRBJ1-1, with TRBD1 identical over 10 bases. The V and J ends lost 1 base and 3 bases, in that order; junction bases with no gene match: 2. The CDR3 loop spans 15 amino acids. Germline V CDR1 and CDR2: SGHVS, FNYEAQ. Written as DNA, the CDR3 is TGTGCCAGCAGCTTAGGGGACAGGGGATACACTGAAGCTTTCTTT. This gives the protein CASSLGDRGYTEAFF.

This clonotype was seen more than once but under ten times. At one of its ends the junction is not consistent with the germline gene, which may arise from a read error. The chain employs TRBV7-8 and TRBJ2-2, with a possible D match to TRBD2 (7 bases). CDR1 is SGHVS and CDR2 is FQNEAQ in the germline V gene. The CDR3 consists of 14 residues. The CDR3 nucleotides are TGTGCCAGCAGCTCGGACAGACTAGCCGGGGGGCTGTTTTTT. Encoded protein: CASSSDRLAGGLFF.

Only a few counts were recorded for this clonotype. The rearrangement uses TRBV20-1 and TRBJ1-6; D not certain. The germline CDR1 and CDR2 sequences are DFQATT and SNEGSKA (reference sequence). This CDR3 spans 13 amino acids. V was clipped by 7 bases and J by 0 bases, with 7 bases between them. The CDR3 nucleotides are TGCAGTGGCCAGAGCTCCTATAATTCACCCCTCCACTTT. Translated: CSGQSSYNSPLHF.

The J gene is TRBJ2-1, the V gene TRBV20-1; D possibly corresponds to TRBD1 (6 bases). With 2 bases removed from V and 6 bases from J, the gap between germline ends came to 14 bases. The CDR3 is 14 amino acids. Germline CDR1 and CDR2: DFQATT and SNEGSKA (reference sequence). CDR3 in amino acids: CSARTGTNVNEQFF. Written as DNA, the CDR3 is TGCAGTGCTAGAACCGGGACAAACGTCAATGAGCAGTTCTTC.